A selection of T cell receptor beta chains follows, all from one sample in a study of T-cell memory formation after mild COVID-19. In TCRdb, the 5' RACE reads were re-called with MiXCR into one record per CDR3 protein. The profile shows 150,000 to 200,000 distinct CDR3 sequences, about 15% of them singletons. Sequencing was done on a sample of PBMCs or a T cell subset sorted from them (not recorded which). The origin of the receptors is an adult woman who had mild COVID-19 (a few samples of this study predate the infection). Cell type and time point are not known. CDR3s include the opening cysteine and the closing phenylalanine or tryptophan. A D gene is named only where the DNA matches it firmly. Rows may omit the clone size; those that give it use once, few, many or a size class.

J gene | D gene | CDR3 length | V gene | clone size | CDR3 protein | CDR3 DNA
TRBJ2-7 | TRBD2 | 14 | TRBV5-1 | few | CASRAVERGYEQYF | TGCGCCAGCAGGGCCGTGGAGCGGGGCTACGAGCAGTACTTC
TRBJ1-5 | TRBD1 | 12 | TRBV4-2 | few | CASSQAGGPQHF | TGTGCCAGCAGCCAAGCAGGGGGGCCCCAGCATTTT
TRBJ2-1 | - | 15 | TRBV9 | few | CASSVQERREHEQFF | TGTGCCAGCAGCGTACAGGAAAGAAGGGAACATGAGCAGTTCTTC
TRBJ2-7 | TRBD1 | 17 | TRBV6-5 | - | CASSYQQAGTGGYEQYF | TGTGCCAGCAGTTACCAACAGGCCGGGACAGGGGGCTACGAGCAGTACTTC
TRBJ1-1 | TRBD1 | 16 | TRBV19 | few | CASSPTWDRGNTEAFF | TGTGCCAGTAGCCCAACGTGGGACAGGGGGAACACTGAAGCTTTCTTT
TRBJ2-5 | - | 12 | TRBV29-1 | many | CSVPTGAETQYF | TGCAGCGTTCCAACTGGGGCAGAGACCCAGTACTTC
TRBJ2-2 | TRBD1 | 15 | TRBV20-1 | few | CSAATGGPNTGELFF | TGCAGTGCCGCCACAGGGGGCCCGAACACCGGGGAGCTGTTTTTT
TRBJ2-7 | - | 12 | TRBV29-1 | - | CSVGRESDEQYF | TGCAGCGTTGGGAGGGAGAGCGACGAGCAGTACTTC
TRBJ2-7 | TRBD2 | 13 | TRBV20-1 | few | CSARSGSGYEQYF | TGCAGTGCTAGAAGCGGGAGCGGGTACGAGCAGTACTTC
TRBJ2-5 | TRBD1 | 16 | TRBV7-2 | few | CASSLAPGTGRQTQYF | TGTGCCAGCAGCTTAGCGCCGGGGACAGGGAGACAGACCCAGTACTTC
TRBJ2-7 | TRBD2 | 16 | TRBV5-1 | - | CASSGGLAGLGYEQYF | TGCGCCAGCAGCGGCGGACTAGCGGGGCTGGGCTACGAGCAGTACTTC
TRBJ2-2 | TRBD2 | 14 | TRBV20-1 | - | CSVLAGEGTGELFF | TGCAGTGTCCTCGCGGGGGAAGGCACCGGGGAGCTGTTTTTT
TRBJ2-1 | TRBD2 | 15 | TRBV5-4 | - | CASSSSGGFRNEQFF | TGTGCCAGCAGTTCTAGCGGGGGGTTTCGGAATGAGCAGTTCTTC
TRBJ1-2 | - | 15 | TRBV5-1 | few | CASSFTGRGNYGYTF | TGCGCCAGCAGCTTTACAGGGAGGGGGAACTATGGCTACACCTTC
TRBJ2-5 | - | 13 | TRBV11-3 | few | CASSIVWGETQYF | TGTGCCAGCAGCATAGTCTGGGGAGAGACCCAGTACTTC
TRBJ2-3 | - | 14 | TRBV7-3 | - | CASSPGLRTDTQYF | TGTGCCAGCAGTCCCGGACTCCGCACAGATACGCAGTATTTT
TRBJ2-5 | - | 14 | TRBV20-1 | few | CSARWLEMGETQYF | TGCAGTGCTCGATGGTTGGAGATGGGAGAGACCCAGTACTTC
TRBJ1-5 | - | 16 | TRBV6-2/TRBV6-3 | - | CASSLRQDGSNQPQHF | TGTGCCAGCAGTCTCCGGCAGGATGGTAGCAATCAGCCCCAGCATTTT
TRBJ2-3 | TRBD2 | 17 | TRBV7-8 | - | CASSLVLAGASTDTQYF | TGTGCCAGCAGCTTAGTCCTAGCGGGGGCGAGCACAGATACGCAGTATTTT
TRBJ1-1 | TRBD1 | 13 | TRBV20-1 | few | CSARETGDTEAFF | TGCAGTGCTAGAGAAACAGGGGACACTGAAGCTTTCTTT
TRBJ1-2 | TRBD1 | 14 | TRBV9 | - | CASSVGQEDYGYTF | TGTGCCAGCAGCGTGGGACAGGAAGACTATGGCTACACCTTC
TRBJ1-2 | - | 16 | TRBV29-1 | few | CSVRFGVGSWPAGYTF | TGCAGCGTCCGCTTTGGTGTAGGATCCTGGCCGGCCGGCTACACCTTC
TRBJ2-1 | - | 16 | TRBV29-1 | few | CSVVLSTRAVYNEQFF | TGCAGCGTTGTCCTGTCTACGCGGGCCGTTTACAATGAGCAGTTCTTC
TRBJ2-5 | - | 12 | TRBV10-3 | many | CAISDRQETQYF | TGTGCCATCAGTGACAGACAAGAGACCCAGTACTTC
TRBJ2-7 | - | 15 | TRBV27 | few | CASSYSGARGYEQYF | TGTGCCAGCAGTTACTCGGGCGCGAGGGGCTACGAGCAGTACTTC
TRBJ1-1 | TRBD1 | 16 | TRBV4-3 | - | CASSQRLGQENTEAFF | TGCGCCAGCAGCCAGAGACTGGGACAGGAAAACACTGAAGCTTTCTTT
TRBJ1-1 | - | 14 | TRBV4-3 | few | CASSQGMADTEAFF | TGCGCCAGCAGCCAAGGGATGGCGGACACTGAAGCTTTCTTT
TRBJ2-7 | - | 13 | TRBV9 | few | CASSVGGRYEQYF | TGTGCCAGCAGCGTAGGAGGGAGGTACGAGCAGTACTTC
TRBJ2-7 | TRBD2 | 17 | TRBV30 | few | CAWSWGARTSRPYEQYF | TGTGCCTGGAGTTGGGGGGCGCGGACTAGCCGACCCTACGAGCAGTACTTC
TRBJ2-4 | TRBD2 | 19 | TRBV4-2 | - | CASSPSRGDSKLAKNIQYF | TGTGCCAGCAGCCCCTCCCGGGGGGACTCCAAACTAGCCAAAAACATTCAGTACTTC
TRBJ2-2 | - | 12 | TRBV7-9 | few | CASSNEVGELFF | TGTGCCAGCAGCAACGAGGTCGGGGAGCTGTTTTTT
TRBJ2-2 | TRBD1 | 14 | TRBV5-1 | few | CACASGQGTGELFF | TGCGCCTGTGCGTCAGGACAGGGGACCGGGGAGCTGTTTTTT
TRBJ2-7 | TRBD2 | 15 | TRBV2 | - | CASSESLAGVYEQYF | TGTGCCAGCAGTGAGTCACTAGCGGGAGTCTACGAGCAGTACTTC
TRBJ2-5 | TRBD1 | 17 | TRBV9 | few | CASSVDSTGTGVETQYF | TGTGCCAGCAGCGTAGATTCGACGGGGACAGGGGTTGAGACCCAGTACTTC
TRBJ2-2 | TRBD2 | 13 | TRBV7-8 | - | CASERGNTGELFF | TGTGCCAGCGAGCGGGGGAACACCGGGGAGCTGTTTTTT
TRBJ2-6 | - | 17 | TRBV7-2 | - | CASSGGRVSSGANVLTF | TGTGCCAGCAGCGGGGGGAGAGTAAGCTCTGGGGCCAACGTCCTGACTTTC
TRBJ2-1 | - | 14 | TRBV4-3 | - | CASSQTGSINEQFF | TGCGCCAGCAGCCAGACTGGGTCTATCAATGAGCAGTTCTTC
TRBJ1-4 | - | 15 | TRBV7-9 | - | CASSLQRKGSEKLFF | TGTGCCAGCAGCTTACAAAGAAAGGGCTCGGAAAAACTGTTTTTT
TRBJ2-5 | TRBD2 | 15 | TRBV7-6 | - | CASSLAPGRMETQYF | TGTGCCAGCAGCTTAGCTCCCGGGAGGATGGAGACCCAGTACTTC
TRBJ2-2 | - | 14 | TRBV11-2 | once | CASSFQGGTGELFF | TGTGCCAGCAGCTTCCAGGGGGGAACCGGGGAGCTGTTTTTT
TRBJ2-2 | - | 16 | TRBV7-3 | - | CASSPQRGADTGELFF | TGTGCCAGCAGCCCCCAACGGGGGGCAGACACCGGGGAGCTGTTTTTT
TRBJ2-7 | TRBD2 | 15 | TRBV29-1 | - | CSVEGSSGSSYEQYF | TGCAGCGTTGAGGGATCTAGCGGGAGCTCCTACGAGCAGTACTTC
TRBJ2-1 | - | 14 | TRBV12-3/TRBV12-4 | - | CASRAGTFSSEQFF | TGTGCCAGCAGGGCCGGGACTTTTTCTTCAGAGCAGTTCTTC
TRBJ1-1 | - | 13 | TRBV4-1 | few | CASSQGFPTEAFF | TGCGCCAGCAGCCAAGGTTTCCCCACTGAAGCTTTCTTT
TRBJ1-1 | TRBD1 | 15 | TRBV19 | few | CASSVRDSLNTEAFF | TGTGCCAGTAGTGTCCGGGACAGCCTGAACACTGAAGCTTTCTTT
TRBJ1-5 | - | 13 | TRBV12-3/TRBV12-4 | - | CASSLRGEQPQHF | TGTGCCAGCAGTTTGAGGGGTGAACAGCCCCAGCATTTT
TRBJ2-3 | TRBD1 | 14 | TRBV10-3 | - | CAISSTGTADTQYF | TGTGCCATCAGTTCGACAGGGACGGCAGATACGCAGTATTTT
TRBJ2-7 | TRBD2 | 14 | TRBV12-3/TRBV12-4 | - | CASSLRAGMFEQYF | TGTGCCAGCAGTTTAAGAGCGGGAATGTTCGAGCAGTACTTC
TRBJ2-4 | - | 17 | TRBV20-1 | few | CSARAQGFTAAKNIQYF | TGCAGTGCTAGAGCCCAGGGGTTTACCGCAGCCAAAAACATTCAGTACTTC
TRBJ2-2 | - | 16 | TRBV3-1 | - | CASSHWTVRYTGELFF | TGTGCCAGCAGCCACTGGACTGTAAGGTACACCGGGGAGCTGTTTTTT
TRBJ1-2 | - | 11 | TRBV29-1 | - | CSVAGTNGYTF | TGCAGCGTTGCTGGGACAAATGGCTACACCTTC
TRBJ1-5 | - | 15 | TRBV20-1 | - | CSARDDSSSNQPQHF | TGCAGTGCTAGAGACGATAGCTCTAGCAATCAGCCCCAGCATTTT
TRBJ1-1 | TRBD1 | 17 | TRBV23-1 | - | CASSFDRGLRLNTEAFF | TGCGCCAGCAGCTTCGACAGGGGGCTCAGGCTGAACACTGAAGCTTTCTTT
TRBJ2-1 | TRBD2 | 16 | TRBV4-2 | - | CASSQEVSGRAGEQFF | TGTGCCAGCAGCCAAGAGGTTAGCGGGAGGGCCGGCGAGCAGTTCTTC
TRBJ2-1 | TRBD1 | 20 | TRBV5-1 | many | CASSPRDRTTYLGSYNEQFF | TGCGCCAGCAGCCCACGGGACAGAACCACCTACCTGGGCTCCTACAATGAGCAGTTCTTC
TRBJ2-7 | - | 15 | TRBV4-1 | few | CASSPLRGPSYEQYF | TGCGCCAGCAGCCCCCTACGGGGGCCCTCCTACGAGCAGTACTTC
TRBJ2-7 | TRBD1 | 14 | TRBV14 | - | CASSQWDRFDEQYF | TGTGCCAGCAGCCAATGGGACAGGTTCGACGAGCAGTACTTC
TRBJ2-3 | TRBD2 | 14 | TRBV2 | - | CASQPRLADDTQYF | TGTGCCAGCCAACCGAGACTAGCGGACGATACGCAGTATTTT
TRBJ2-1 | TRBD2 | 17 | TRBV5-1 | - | CASSSAPLAGAGNEQFF | TGCGCCAGCAGCTCGGCCCCCCTAGCGGGGGCGGGAAATGAGCAGTTCTTC
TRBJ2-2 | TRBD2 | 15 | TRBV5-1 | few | CASSLAGVFTGELFF | TGCGCCAGCAGTCTAGCGGGAGTTTTCACCGGGGAGCTGTTTTTT